The entry below describes one T cell receptor (beta chain). The data derive from a study of blood T cell repertoires in COVID-19. Study in general: The United States, Italy and Spain were the sources of the acute and convalescent COVID-19 samples. T cells, B-cell-depleted T cells, or PBMCs supplied cDNA or gDNA.

The assay was immunoSEQ multiplex PCR, and TCRdb's table has in-frame clones only and misses some. The sample lists about half a million clones; approximately 85% were seen once. Germline V gene lookup returns CDR1 SGHTS and CDR2 YDEGEE. The CDR3 runs to 14 residues. V was shortened by 0 bases and J by 6 bases, with 10 bases between the two germline ends. This clonotype originated in a human donor in a cohort sampled during active COVID-19. The chain has TRBV5-8 and TRBJ1-5; tentatively, D is TRBD1 (6 bases). The sample consisted of peripheral blood. The CDR3 here is CASSLEGGLQPQHF. Here the CDR3 DNA reads TGTGCCAGCAGCTTGGAGGGGGGGCTTCAGCCCCAGCATTTT.